This record covers a single T cell receptor beta chain. The V gene end was trimmed by 0 bases and the J gene end by 7 bases; junction bases not matched to a gene: 8. Germline-derived CDR1 and CDR2 are SGDLS and YYNGEE. The CDR3 contains 15 residues. The repertoire was sequenced with immunoSEQ multiplex PCR; TCRdb's copy has only in-frame clones and lacks some. The sample consists of 250,000 to 300,000 clones, around 81% of them appearing once. The record originates from a study of blood T cell repertoires in COVID-19. Across the study: The United States, Italy and Spain supplied acute and convalescent COVID-19 samples.

This chain joins TRBV9 and TRBJ1-2; 8 bases map to TRBD1. The sequencing input was peripheral blood. The TCR originated in a woman aged 55-69 years with active or convalescent COVID-19. CDR3 sequence (DNA): TGTGCCAGCAGCGTAGCGTCAGGGGGCGGTGGTGGCTACACCTTC. Translation: CASSVASGGGGGYTF. The full variable domain, in which reference TRBV9 and TRBJ1-2 provide the parts outside the CDR3, is DSGVTQTPKHLITATGQRVTLRCSPRSGDLSVYWYQQSLDQGLQFLIQYYNGEERAKGNILERFSAQQFPDLHSELNLSSLELGDSALYFCASSVASGGGGGYTFGSGTRLTVV.